This TCR beta chain was identified in a study of TIL therapy for anti-PD-1-resistant metastatic lung cancer. The overall study: Progressing patients received lymphodepletion, expanded TIL infusion and IL-2. By whole-exome sequencing, median non-synonymous tumor mutation burden was approximately 1.4 mutations per megabase.

The CDR3 extends over 15 amino acids. The V and J ends lost 2 bases and 5 bases respectively, with 14 bases between them. Germline-derived CDR1 and CDR2 are SGDLS and YYNGEE. This was the immunoSEQ v3 assay. Profiling relied on immunoSEQ multiplex PCR, and the TCRdb table lists in-frame clones only, not all of them. The repertoire holds about 20,000 clones, with roughly 80% as singletons. General observations from the study: Patients were highly selected, enriched for treatment-naive, never-smoker and oncogene-addicted cases. After infusion, TIL clonotypes partly replaced peripheral T cells and declined over months.

This clone was observed a few times. What it binds is unknown. Regarding time point: pre-treatment sample, taken before nivolumab and TIL therapy. The receptor was isolated from a person aged 25 to 79 with non-small cell lung cancer. This sequence joins TRBV9 and TRBJ1-5; D possibly corresponds to TRBD1 (5 bases). Material: blood, obtained at baseline. In DNA, the CDR3 is TGTGCCAGCAGCGTCGGGGCCTCCTATGATCAGCCCCAGCATTTT. Protein sequence: CASSVGASYDQPQHF.